One sample yielded the 23 T cell receptor beta chains listed below, sequenced in a study of cytomegalovirus exposure and HLA in healthy donors. It was with 60 Vbeta and 13 Jbeta primers that the PCR ran. Data came from immunoSEQ multiplex PCR; TCRdb stores just in-frame clones and leaves some out. The sample has roughly 140,000 clones; roughly four fifths are singletons. Input material: PBMCs. These receptors were taken from a young man in good health and CMV-seronegative.

The J gene is TRBJ2-5, the V gene TRBV10-1, with TRBD1 identical over 7 bases. This CDR3 spans 14 amino acids. V was pared by 2 bases and J by 5 bases, with 5 bases of the junction left unmatched. The germline gives CDR1 WNHNN, CDR2 SYGVQD (reference sequence). CDR3 coding DNA: TGCGCCAGCAGTGAGGAGGGGGCCTGGGAGACCCAGTACTTC. Translated, it gives CASSEEGAWETQYF.

This CDR3 is CASWGQLPSDTQYF. The CDR3 DNA follows: TGTGCCAGCTGGGGACAGCTCCCGTCAGATACGCAGTATTTT. The chain joins TRBV25-1 to TRBJ2-3; 7 positions agree with TRBD1. Germline V gives CDR1 MGHDK, CDR2 SYGVNS. V lost 8 bases to trimming and J lost 4 bases; unmatched junction nucleotides: 9. The CDR3 has 14 amino acids. Full variable domain (outside the CDR3, taken from reference TRBV25-1 and TRBJ2-3): EADIYQTPRYLVIGTGKKITLECSQTMGHDKMYWYQQDPGMELHLIHYSYGVNSTEKGDLSSESTVSRIRTEHFPLTLESARPSHTSQYLCASWGQLPSDTQYFGPGTRLTVL.

V gene TRBV28 combines with J gene TRBJ1-5; D perhaps matches TRBD1 (5 bases). V was shortened by 3 bases and J by 2 bases, with 11 bases between the two germline ends. CDR3 length: 15 residues. Germline V gene sequence: CDR1 MDHEN, CDR2 SYDVKM. The CDR3 region has the DNA TGTGCCAGCAGTTTCCCAGGGATCGGCAATCAGCCCCAGCATTTT. Translated, it gives CASSFPGIGNQPQHF.

The chain combines TRBV5-6 with TRBJ1-6; D perhaps matches TRBD1 (5 bases). Trimming stripped 4 bases from V and 7 bases from J, with 15 bases between. CDR3 length: 15 residues. Germline values: CDR1 SGHDT, CDR2 YYEEEE. The CDR3 DNA reads TGTGCCAGCAGCATCGGGGGGACGTTGAATTCACCCCTCCACTTT. The encoded protein is CASSIGGTLNSPLHF.

Comments on this clone: Other DNA sequences of this sample code for an identical CDR3. The CDR3 DNA reads as TGTGCCATCAGTGAACAGGGCACGGGAAACACCATATATTTT. It translates to CAISEQGTGNTIYF. The V and J genes are TRBV10-3 and TRBJ1-3, with D possibly being TRBD1 (6 bases). Germline V gives CDR1 ENHRY, CDR2 SYGVKD. The CDR3 has 14 amino acids. V was cut by 3 bases and J by 4 bases, with 10 bases left in between.

The rearrangement links TRBV2 to TRBJ1-5, with a tentative D call TRBD1 (6 bases). The CDR3 runs to 16 residues. CDR1 SNHLY and CDR2 FYNNEI come from the germline V gene. V dropped 6 bases and J dropped 0 bases, with 15 bases sitting between them. The CDR3, as DNA: TGTGCCAGCAGCCTACCTGGACAGTATAGCAATCAGCCCCAGCATTTT. Amino acids: CASSLPGQYSNQPQHF.

The chain uses TRBV19 and TRBJ1-2, with no clear D. There are 10 residues in the CDR3. Trimming pared 10 bases from V and 1 base from J, leaving 4 bases between. Germline V gene data show CDR1 as LNHDA and CDR2 as SQIVND (reference sequence). In nucleotides, the CDR3 is TGTGCCACCAGTAACTATGGCTACACCTTC. Translation gives CATSNYGYTF.

The chain is built from TRBV29-1 and TRBJ2-5; TRBD2 matches at 8 bases. V was clipped by 7 bases and J by 1 base; unmatched bases: 8. Germline CDR1 and CDR2: SQVTM and ANQGSEA. There are 14 residues in the CDR3. DNA for the CDR3: TGCAGCGCGGCTAGCGGGTCGGGCCAAGAGACCCAGTACTTC. It codes for CSAASGSGQETQYF.

The table lists this clone with a count of one. The V gene is TRBV19, the J gene TRBJ2-2; 7 positions agree with TRBD1. The germline V gene encodes CDR1 LNHDA and CDR2 SQIVND (reference sequence). The CDR3 loop spans 15 amino acids. The ends lost 6 bases at V and 2 bases at J; junction bases unmatched: 6. In nucleotides, the CDR3 is TGTGCCAGTAGCTTAACAGGGGCCAACACCGGGGAGCTGTTTTTT. Protein: CASSLTGANTGELFF.

With regard to this clone: At the DNA level, this CDR3 is encoded by other sequences in the same sample as well. The chain uses TRBV7-2 and TRBJ2-7; 7 bases align to TRBD2. The germline V gene encodes CDR1 SGHTA and CDR2 FQGNSA. J lost 3 bases, V lost 5 bases, and 1 base had no gene match. The CDR3 has 12 residues. This CDR3 is CASSPGGYEQYF. CDR3 nucleotides: TGTGCCAGCAGCCCGGGGGGCTACGAGCAGTACTTC. Variable domain in full (rest from reference TRBV7-2 and TRBJ2-7): GAGVSQSPSNKVTEKGKDVELRCDPISGHTALYWYRQSLGQGLEFLIYFQGNSAPDKSGLPSDRFSAERTGGSVSTLTIQRTQQEDSAVYLCASSPGGYEQYFGPGTRLTVT.

This clone was observed a few times. The chain has TRBV6-4 and TRBJ2-1; D is possibly TRBD2 (6 bases). Per germline, CDR1 MRHNA and CDR2 SNTAGT. This CDR3 comprises 11 residues. Between the trimmed V and J ends, which lost 11 bases and 4 bases, there was a span of 9 bases. The DNA of the CDR3 is TGTGCCGCCGGGGGTTACAATGAGCAGTTCTTC. Translated, it gives CAAGGYNEQFF.

V is TRBV11-3 and J is TRBJ1-1; possibly TRBD1 for D (6 bases). Trimming cost V 5 bases and J 5 bases, with 12 bases left between them. Germline-derived CDR1 and CDR2 are SGHNT and YENEEA. The CDR3 runs to 13 residues. The DNA for the CDR3 is TGTGCCAGCAGCCTAAGTAGGGGGACTGAAGCTTTCTTT. It is translated as CASSLSRGTEAFF.

This clone has just a few counts. The chain employs TRBV29-1 and TRBJ2-7, with a tentative D call TRBD2 (7 bases). CDR3 size: 13 residues. The germline V gene encodes CDR1 SQVTM and CDR2 ANQGSEA. With 4 bases removed from V and 6 bases from J, the gap between germline ends came to 16 bases. CDR3 coding DNA: TGCAGCGTTGGTTCAGGGGAGGGGGGCGAGCAGTACTTC. Encoded protein: CSVGSGEGGEQYF.

This chain connects TRBV7-2 to TRBJ1-5; 8 bases map to TRBD1. The junction had 8 bases not matched to a gene; V was cut back by 6 bases and J by 4 bases. The CDR3 covers 15 residues. Germline CDR1 is SGHTA and CDR2 is FQGNSA. The CDR3 DNA reads TGTGCCAGCAGGGCAGGGGGCGCGTGGAATCAGCCCCAGCATTTT. Its protein is CASRAGGAWNQPQHF.

The chain has TRBV29-1 and TRBJ1-1; D possibly corresponds to TRBD1 (6 bases). CDR3 size: 13 residues. The germline V gene encodes CDR1 SQVTM and CDR2 ANQGSEA. V gave up 8 bases and J gave up 5 bases, with 18 bases separating them. The CDR3 is CSIGTGSRTEAFF. CDR3 in DNA: TGCAGCATCGGAACAGGGAGTAGGACTGAAGCTTTCTTT.

The rearrangement uses TRBV18 and TRBJ2-5; D perhaps matches TRBD1 (6 bases). CDR1 KGHSH and CDR2 LQKENI come from the germline V gene. The germline V and J ends were trimmed by 2 bases and 5 bases, with 9 bases remaining between them. The CDR3 loop spans 13 amino acids. The CDR3 coding sequence is TGTGCCAGCTCACCAGGGGGCGAGGAGACCCAGTACTTC. It encodes CASSPGGEETQYF. Drawing the rest from reference TRBV18 and TRBJ2-5, the complete variable domain is NAGVMQNPRHLVRRRGQEARLRCSPMKGHSHVYWYRQLPEEGLKFMVYLQKENIIDESGMPKERFSAEFPKEGPSILRIQQVVRGDSAAYFCASSPGGEETQYFGPGTRLLVL.

This sequence joins TRBV28 and TRBJ2-1; the match to TRBD2 covers 8 bases. CDR1 and CDR2 (germline): MDHEN, SYDVKM. Trimming cost V 1 base and J 7 bases; bases outside gene matches: 6. This CDR3 comprises 15 residues. The CDR3 DNA reads as TGTGCCAGCAGTTTATCGGGAGGGACCTCTAATGAGCAGTTCTTC. This codes for CASSLSGGTSNEQFF. The full variable domain, with the rest looked up from reference TRBV28 and TRBJ2-1, is DVKVTQSSRYLVKRTGEKVFLECVQDMDHENMFWYRQDPGLGLRLIYFSYDVKMKEKGDIPEGYSVSREKKERFSLILESASTNQTSMYLCASSLSGGTSNEQFFGPGTRLTVL.

Points on this clone: At one end, the junction sequence differs from germline, possibly due to a read error. The chain links TRBV7-2 to TRBJ2-2; 13 nucleotides agree with TRBD2. The CDR3 contains 17 residues. Germline V gives CDR1 SGHTA, CDR2 FQGNSA. CDR3 loop: CASSKLAGGPGTEELFF. The CDR3 DNA follows: TGTGCCAGCAGCAAACTAGCGGGAGGGCCGGGTACCGAGGAGCTGTTTTTT.

The rearrangement joins TRBV10-2 to TRBJ2-7, with 8 bases aligning to TRBD1. Trimming removed 8 bases from V and 3 bases from J; junction bases left unmatched: 6. The CDR3 totals 13 residues. Looked up from germline, CDR1 is WSHSY and CDR2 is SAAADI. The CDR3 DNA reads as TGCGCCAGCGGAGACAGGGGCGGCTACGAGCAGTACTTC. Translating it yields CASGDRGGYEQYF.

The rearrangement uses TRBV30 and TRBJ2-4; weak D call: TRBD2 (5 bases). V lost 3 bases and J 1 base, leaving 10 bases between the germline ends. Per germline, CDR1 GTSNPN and CDR2 SVGIG (reference sequence). The CDR3 contains 14 residues. The CDR3, as DNA: TGTGCCTGGAGACACTCGGGGGCCAAAAACATTCAGTACTTC. It is translated as CAWRHSGAKNIQYF.

CDR3 protein: CASGAVSYNEQFF. The CDR3 DNA reads TGTGCCAGCGGAGCGGTTTCCTACAATGAGCAGTTCTTC. The chain has TRBV27 and TRBJ2-1; a possible D gene is TRBD2 (5 bases). Trimming took off 8 bases at V and 1 base at J, with 9 bases between the two ends. The CDR3 is 13 residues long. Germline CDR1 MNHEY, CDR2 SMNVEV (reference sequence).

The chain couples TRBV30 to TRBJ2-7; D call uncertain. V was pared by 2 bases and J by 6 bases, with 8 bases between. Germline CDR1 reads GTSNPN; CDR2 reads SVGIG (reference sequence). The CDR3 spans 11 residues. The chain's CDR3 is CAWSPSGEQYF. CDR3 nucleotides: TGTGCCTGGAGTCCCTCGGGCGAGCAGTACTTC.

The rearrangement uses TRBV19 and TRBJ1-1; TRBD1 matches 7 bases. The V gene end was trimmed by 8 bases and the J gene end by 9 bases; junction bases not matched to a gene: 9. The CDR3 contains 12 residues. CDR1 and CDR2 (germline): LNHDA, SQIVND (reference sequence). CDR3 nucleotide sequence: TGTGCCAGTCCCGGACAGGAGAGAAAAGCTTTCTTT. Its protein is CASPGQERKAFF.